The 26 T cell receptor beta chains in this list originate from one sample, sequenced in a study of cytomegalovirus exposure and HLA in healthy donors. The PCR ran on 60 Vbeta and 13 Jbeta primers. The repertoire was sequenced with immunoSEQ multiplex PCR; TCRdb's copy has only in-frame clones and lacks some. The record lists around 60,000 clones, of which the ten most abundant hold about 3.6%. The sequenced sample consisted of PBMCs. The receptors derive from a woman aged 18-29 years in good health and CMV-seronegative.

CDR3 sequence (DNA): TGTGCCAGCAGTTACGACAGGGGGTACTCCTACGAGCAGTACTTC. Translating gives CASSYDRGYSYEQYF. The chain is built from TRBV6-5 and TRBJ2-7; 9 bases match TRBD1. This CDR3 region has 15 residues. Germline trimming cut 2 bases from V and 0 bases from J; bases unmatched to any gene: 2. Germline CDR1 reads MNHEY; CDR2 reads SVGAGI.

The J gene is TRBJ1-1, the V gene TRBV7-2; D uncertain. The CDR3 is 14 amino acids. Germline CDR1 reads SGHTA; CDR2 reads FQGNSA. Trimming pared 2 bases from V and 4 bases from J, leaving 11 bases between. The CDR3 DNA is TGTGCCAGCAGCTTACGGGGTAGGAGCACTGAAGCTTTCTTT. Amino acid sequence: CASSLRGRSTEAFF.

This chain uses TRBV27 with TRBJ2-7, with TRBD2 matching over 7 bases. Trimming removed 2 bases from V and 5 bases from J; junction bases left unmatched: 6. CDR3 length equals 14 residues. Per the germline V gene, CDR1 is MNHEY and CDR2 is SMNVEV (reference sequence). As DNA, the CDR3 is TGTGCCAGCAGTTTAGGGCTAGCGGTGCACGAGCAGTACTTC. Protein sequence: CASSLGLAVHEQYF.

The chain carries TRBV6-4 and TRBJ2-2; a weak D match, TRBD1 (5 bases). Germline CDR1 and CDR2: MRHNA and SNTAGT. This CDR3 region has 14 residues. V was trimmed by 2 bases and J by 5 bases, leaving 9 bases between them. CDR3 loop: CASSDQGRTGELFF. The CDR3 nucleotides read TGTGCCAGCAGTGACCAGGGAAGGACCGGGGAGCTGTTTTTT.

The chain couples TRBV4-2 to TRBJ2-1; 8 bases agree with TRBD2. This CDR3 spans 13 amino acids. Germline V gene data show CDR1 as LGHNA and CDR2 as YNFKEQ. V shed 4 bases, J shed 6 bases, and the junction held 2 bases outside the gene matches. CDR3 amino acids: CASSLGLANEQFF. In DNA, the CDR3 is TGTGCCAGCAGCCTTGGACTAGCCAATGAGCAGTTCTTC.

This chain uses TRBV9 with TRBJ2-5; TRBD2 matches 10 bases. The CDR3 is made up of 17 amino acids. The V segment lost 1 base and the J segment 2 bases; nucleotides outside the gene matches: 8. CDR1 is SGDLS and CDR2 is YYNGEE in the germline V gene. The CDR3 is CASSVLGSGGSQETQYF. CDR3 bases: TGTGCCAGCAGCGTATTGGGTAGCGGGGGGTCTCAAGAGACCCAGTACTTC.

The chain has TRBV9 and TRBJ2-7; D is uncertain. V was clipped by 4 bases and J by 0 bases, with 11 bases between them. The CDR3 totals 14 residues. Germline V gene data show CDR1 as SGDLS and CDR2 as YYNGEE. As DNA, the CDR3 is TGTGCCAGCAGCTCCTCGTCTAGCTCCTACGAGCAGTACTTC. This translates into CASSSSSSSYEQYF.

This chain connects TRBV19 to TRBJ1-1; 8 nucleotides agree with TRBD1. This CDR3 is 16 amino acids long. The junction had 3 bases not matched to a gene; V was cut back by 0 bases and J by 0 bases. Germline loops: CDR1 LNHDA, CDR2 SQIVND (reference sequence). The DNA of the CDR3 is TGTGCCAGTAGTATAGACCGGACAGGGATGAACACTGAAGCTTTCTTT. Protein: CASSIDRTGMNTEAFF.

V and J are TRBV5-6 and TRBJ2-7; D perhaps matches TRBD2 (6 bases). Trimming took 4 bases from V and 7 from J, leaving 15 bases between them. The CDR3 length is 13 residues. Germline values: CDR1 SGHDT, CDR2 YYEEEE. The CDR3: CASSSTFGGEQYF. As DNA, the CDR3 is TGTGCCAGCAGCAGTACTTTCGGAGGGGAGCAGTACTTC.

The V gene is TRBV29-1, the J gene TRBJ1-3; TRBD1 is a possible D gene (6 bases). CDR1 and CDR2 (germline): SQVTM, ANQGSEA. This CDR3 has 18 residues. V was cut by 0 bases and J by 0 bases, with 18 bases left in between. The CDR3 nucleotides read TGCAGCGTTGAAGATTGGGGAAAGACAGGATCCTCTGGAAACACCATATATTTT. Its translation is CSVEDWGKTGSSGNTIYF.

V usage is TRBV11-3 and J usage is TRBJ2-1; 11 nucleotides align to TRBD2. This CDR3 has 16 residues. The germline gives CDR1 SGHNT, CDR2 YENEEA. The trim removed 5 bases at V and 5 bases at J, leaving 8 bases unmatched. The CDR3 nucleotides read TGTGCCAGCAGCCGGAGACTAGCGGGAAATCACAATGAGCAGTTCTTC. Its protein product is CASSRRLAGNHNEQFF.

This chain uses TRBV19 with TRBJ1-5; 9 bases match TRBD1. The CDR3 is 15 amino acids. Per germline, CDR1 LNHDA and CDR2 SQIVND (reference sequence). V was clipped by 7 bases and J by 3 bases; unmatched bases: 7. CDR3 amino acids: CASTKQGAINQPQHF. CDR3 DNA sequence: TGTGCCAGTACCAAACAGGGGGCGATCAATCAGCCCCAGCATTTT.

The chain uses TRBV30 and TRBJ1-1; no clear D. Trimming pared 7 bases from V and 4 bases from J, leaving 19 bases between. The CDR3 has 14 residues. CDR1 is GTSNPN and CDR2 is SVGIG in the germline V gene (reference sequence). DNA for the CDR3: TGTGCCTCCTCCCCCGGTGAGGTGAGCACTGAAGCTTTCTTT. It encodes CASSPGEVSTEAFF.

The rearrangement links TRBV7-6 to TRBJ1-2; 8 bases agree with TRBD1. Unmatched junction bases numbered 9, after V lost 5 bases and J lost 7 bases. Germline CDR1 SGHVS, CDR2 FNYEAQ. This CDR3 spans 14 amino acids. CDR3 amino acids: CASSDDYRGTGYTF. CDR3 nucleotide sequence: TGTGCCAGCAGCGACGACTACAGGGGGACTGGCTACACCTTC. The variable domain in full, with the rest retrieved from reference TRBV7-6 and TRBJ1-2, is GAGVSQSPRYKVTKRGQDVALRCDPISGHVSLYWYRQALGQGPEFLTYFNYEAQQDKSGLPNDRFSAERPEGSISTLTIQRTEQRDSAMYRCASSDDYRGTGYTFGSGTRLTVV.

In regard to this clone: A junction boundary mismatches the germline segment, possibly from a read error. The rearrangement links TRBV30 to TRBJ1-1, with a possible D match to TRBD1 (6 bases). The CDR3 has 12 residues. Germline V gives CDR1 GTSNPN, CDR2 SVGIG (reference sequence). The CDR3 coding sequence is TGTGCCTGGGGACAGATGAACACTGAAGATTTCTTT. This translates into CAWGQMNTEDFF. The whole variable domain, filled in from reference TRBV30 and TRBJ1-1, reads SQTIHQWPATLVQPVGSPLSLECTVEGTSNPNLYWYRQAAGRGLQLLFYSVGIGQISSEVPQNLSASRPQDRQFILSSKKLLLSDSGFYLCAWGQMNTEDFFGQGTRLTVV.

This chain connects TRBV11-3 to TRBJ2-7, with TRBD2 as a possible D gene (5 bases). The CDR3 covers 14 residues. Germline lookup yields CDR1 SGHNT and CDR2 YENEEA. V lost 1 base to trimming and J lost 2 bases, with 9 bases between them. This CDR3 reads CASSLADSAYEQYF. The CDR3 DNA follows: TGTGCCAGCAGCTTAGCGGACTCTGCCTACGAGCAGTACTTC. Variable domain in full (rest from reference TRBV11-3 and TRBJ2-7): EAGVVQSPRYKIIEKKQPVAFWCNPISGHNTLYWYLQNLGQGPELLIRYENEEAVDDSQLPKDRFSAERLKGVDSTLKIQPAELGDSAVYLCASSLADSAYEQYFGPGTRLTVT.

The CDR3 protein is CASSVLGGDTEAFF. The CDR3 bases are TGTGCCAGCAGCGTCTTAGGAGGGGACACTGAAGCTTTCTTT. The chain uses TRBV11-1 and TRBJ1-1; weak D call: TRBD1 (5 bases). The germline V and J ends were trimmed by 5 bases and 3 bases, with 13 bases remaining between them. Germline values: CDR1 SGHAT, CDR2 FQDESV (reference sequence). This CDR3 comprises 14 residues. Together with reference TRBV11-1 and TRBJ1-1, the CDR3 gives the full variable domain: EAEVAQSPRYKITEKSQAVAFWCDPISGHATLYWYRQILGQGPELLVQFQDESVVDDSQLPKDRFSAERLKGVDSTLKIQPAELGDSAMYLCASSVLGGDTEAFFGQGTRLTVV.

The V gene is TRBV6-5, the J gene TRBJ2-7; the match to TRBD1 covers 9 bases. Germline values: CDR1 MNHEY, CDR2 SVGAGI. Trimming took 6 bases from V and 6 from J; bases not matched to a gene: 12. The CDR3 length is 15 residues. The CDR3: CASSVTGTGFREQYF. The CDR3 DNA reads TGTGCCAGCAGCGTGACCGGGACAGGGTTCCGCGAGCAGTACTTC.

The chain couples TRBV11-2 to TRBJ1-2; D not resolved. Germline assignment: CDR1 SGHAT and CDR2 FQNNGV. The CDR3 runs 16 residues. The V end lost 2 bases, the J end lost 0 bases, and 13 bases lay between the germline ends. DNA of the CDR3: TGTGCCAGCAGCTTATCTGCGGAGTTAGCTAACTATGGCTACACCTTC. As protein: CASSLSAELANYGYTF.

This chain uses TRBV25-1 with TRBJ2-3, with a tentative D call TRBD1 (6 bases). The germline gives CDR1 MGHDK, CDR2 SYGVNS. The CDR3 loop spans 16 amino acids. Between the trimmed V and J ends, which lost 4 bases and 3 bases, there was a span of 17 bases. The CDR3 sequence is CASSGTVLKRTDTQYF. The CDR3 DNA reads TGTGCCAGCAGTGGGACAGTTCTCAAGCGTACAGATACGCAGTATTTT.

The chain uses TRBV5-1 and TRBJ2-4, with TRBD2 as a possible D gene (7 bases). This CDR3 is built from 13 residues. Trimming stripped 4 bases from V and 6 bases from J, with 11 bases between. Germline loops: CDR1 SGHRS, CDR2 YFSETQ. As DNA, the CDR3 is TGCGCCAGCAGCCCGGGGGGCCTAAACATTCAGTACTTC. The encoded protein is CASSPGGLNIQYF.

The chain carries TRBV15 and TRBJ2-7; D possibly corresponds to TRBD2 (6 bases). V was pared by 0 bases and J by 2 bases, with 20 bases between. Germline V gives CDR1 LNHNV, CDR2 YYDKDF (reference sequence). This CDR3 is 18 amino acids long. The CDR3 DNA reads as TGTGCCACCAGCAGAGATGCCCATGGTTTTACGGGGGCCTACGAGCAGTACTTC. Translating it yields CATSRDAHGFTGAYEQYF. Full variable domain (rest looked up from reference TRBV15 and TRBJ2-7): DAMVIQNPRYQVTQFGKPVTLSCSQTLNHNVMYWYQQKSSQAPKLLFHYYDKDFNNEADTPDNFQSRRPNTSFCFLDIRSPGLGDTAMYLCATSRDAHGFTGAYEQYFGPGTRLTVT.

The V and J genes are TRBV11-1 and TRBJ2-7, with TRBD2 as a possible D gene (6 bases). Germline loops: CDR1 SGHAT, CDR2 FQDESV (reference sequence). The CDR3 is made up of 17 amino acids. V lost 0 bases to trimming and J lost 0 bases, with 15 bases between them. The CDR3 coding sequence is TGTGCCAGCAGCTTAGCGGCATCGGGACTTAGCTCCTACGAGCAGTACTTC. Translation gives CASSLAASGLSSYEQYF.

The V call is TRBV11-2, the J call TRBJ1-2, with D possibly being TRBD1 (6 bases). V lost 2 bases to trimming and J lost 2 bases, with 12 bases between them. CDR1 SGHAT and CDR2 FQNNGV come from the germline V gene. This CDR3 comprises 15 residues. In DNA form, the CDR3 reads TGTGCCAGCAGCTTAAGGCAGGGGTTAAACTATGGCTACACCTTC. Protein product: CASSLRQGLNYGYTF.

V is TRBV6-5 and J is TRBJ1-2; no firm D call. The CDR3 is made up of 13 amino acids. The V end lost 8 bases, the J end lost 2 bases, and 12 bases lay between the germline ends. Per germline, CDR1 MNHEY and CDR2 SVGAGI. CDR3 region: CASGGDLNYGYTF. CDR3 nucleotide sequence: TGTGCCAGCGGAGGAGATCTAAACTATGGCTACACCTTC.

The rearrangement joins TRBV30 to TRBJ2-1; 8 bases line up with TRBD2. J gave up 6 bases and V 2 bases, and 9 bases lay outside the gene matches. The CDR3 is 15 residues long. CDR1 GTSNPN and CDR2 SVGIG come from the germline V gene (reference sequence). The CDR3 nucleotides are TGTGCCTGGAGTTTCGGGACTAGTCAGGTCAATGAGCAGTTCTTC. Translated: CAWSFGTSQVNEQFF.